Below, 2 T cell receptor beta chains from the same sample are listed, as sequenced in a study of beta chain features in type 1 diabetes. As every portion of the isolated RNA was reverse transcribed, the sequencing read expressed TCRB transcripts. The data were produced by immunoSEQ multiplex PCR, yet TCRdb's version contains in-frame clones alone and is incomplete. This sample has 150,000 to 160,000 clones, with over 8.5% found just once. Material: central memory CD4+ T cells from blood. Receptor source: a man in his late teens or twenties in good health.

This clone appeared many times. This chain connects TRBV7-6 to TRBJ2-7; TRBD1 is a possible D gene (5 bases). The length of the CDR3 is 14 residues. V lost 1 base, J lost 4 bases, and 11 bases lay in between. The germline gives CDR1 SGHVS, CDR2 FNYEAQ. The CDR3 is CASSLVLGPYEQYF. CDR3 DNA sequence: TGTGCCAGCAGCTTAGTTTTGGGGCCTTACGAGCAGTACTTC.

V gene TRBV25-1 combines with J gene TRBJ2-7, with 10 bases lining up with TRBD1. The CDR3 is 14 residues long. Trimming at V came to 9 bases and at J to 4 bases, leaving 9 bases not matched to a gene. Germline CDR1 and CDR2: MGHDK and SYGVNS. DNA for the CDR3: TGTGCCAGTACCGGGACAGGGGTCTGGTACGAGCAGTACTTC. Amino acid sequence: CASTGTGVWYEQYF.